One and the same sample provided the 6 T cell receptor beta chains below, sequenced in a study of cytomegalovirus exposure and HLA in healthy donors (dated by TCRdb to the late 2010s). Library preparation used the immunoSEQ multiplex PCR assay. A mixture of 60 forward primers for TCR Vbeta segments and 13 reverse primers for TCR Jbeta segments was used in the multiplex PCR. TCRdb provides this immuneACCESS table in a form limited to in-frame rearrangements. Some clones are lacking; in checked studies, under half of them reflect an unresolved V gene, and why the rest are absent is not known. The table held for this sample gives approximately 100,000 clones. Of the sample, around 3.2% falls within the top ten clones. Sequenced material: PBMCs. The receptors were gathered from a middle-aged man in good health and CMV-seronegative.

The chain is built from TRBV5-1 and TRBJ2-5, with TRBD1 matching 9 bases. The germline gives CDR1 SGHRS, CDR2 YFSETQ. This CDR3 comprises 13 residues. The J segment lost 6 bases and the V segment lost 6 bases, leaving 6 bases of the junction unmatched. The CDR3 protein is CASKGTGRKTQYF. The CDR3 DNA reads as TGCGCCAGCAAGGGGACAGGGCGAAAGACCCAGTACTTC.

This chain uses TRBV5-1 with TRBJ1-2, with unresolved D. Germline lookup yields CDR1 SGHRS and CDR2 YFSETQ. V lost 5 bases to trimming and J lost 8 bases, with 28 bases between them. The CDR3 length is 17 residues. The CDR3 nucleotides read TGCGCCAGCAGACCCCCCGGGAGGCCGACGAATCTGGAGGGCTACACCTTC. Amino acids: CASRPPGRPTNLEGYTF.

This chain joins TRBV10-3 and TRBJ1-1; TRBD1 agrees at 12 bases. The CDR3 extends over 14 amino acids. V lost 0 bases and J lost 11; bases outside the gene matches: 4. Per germline, CDR1 ENHRY and CDR2 SYGVKD. CDR3 DNA sequence: TGTGCCATCAGTGAGTCCGGGACAGGGGGCGTTGCTTTCTTT. Translating it yields CAISESGTGGVAFF.

The chain joins TRBV7-9 to TRBJ1-2; the match to TRBD1 covers 8 bases. The CDR3 is 15 residues long. The J segment lost 2 bases and the V segment lost 7 bases, leaving 9 bases of the junction unmatched. In germline, CDR1 is SEHNR, CDR2 FQNEAQ (reference sequence). The CDR3 loop reads CASTTPGQENYGYTF. The CDR3 DNA reads as TGTGCCAGCACGACACCGGGACAGGAAAACTATGGCTACACCTTC.

The rearrangement links TRBV5-1 to TRBJ2-5; 11 nucleotides agree with TRBD2. V shed 2 bases and J 4 bases; nucleotides not matched to a gene: 10. The CDR3 has 17 amino acids. The germline V gene encodes CDR1 SGHRS and CDR2 YFSETQ. The CDR3 reads CASSFTSGSSGGETQYF. The CDR3 DNA is TGCGCCAGCAGCTTTACTAGCGGGAGTTCTGGTGGAGAGACCCAGTACTTC.

The CDR3 nucleotides read TGTGCCAGCAGCGTCGTGGGGGGTGGCGGCTACACCTTC. It is translated as CASSVVGGGGYTF. This sequence joins TRBV9 and TRBJ1-2; possible D gene TRBD1, 5 bases. CDR1 is SGDLS and CDR2 is YYNGEE in the germline V gene. V shed 2 bases and J shed 8 bases, with 13 bases lying between them. The CDR3 totals 13 residues.